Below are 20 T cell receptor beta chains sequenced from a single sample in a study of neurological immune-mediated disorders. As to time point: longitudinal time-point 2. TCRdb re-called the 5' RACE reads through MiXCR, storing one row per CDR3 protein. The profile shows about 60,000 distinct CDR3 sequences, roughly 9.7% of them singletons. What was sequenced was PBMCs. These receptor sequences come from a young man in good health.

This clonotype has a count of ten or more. This CDR3 reads CASSLMGNQETQYF. The CDR3 DNA is TGTGCCAGCAGCTTAATGGGAAACCAAGAGACCCAGTACTTC. V usage is TRBV7-3 and J usage is TRBJ2-5; no firm D call. The V gene lost 1 base and the J gene lost 0 bases, with 6 bases spanning the gap. The CDR3 length is 14 residues. CDR1 is SGHTA, CDR2 FQGTGA, per germline.

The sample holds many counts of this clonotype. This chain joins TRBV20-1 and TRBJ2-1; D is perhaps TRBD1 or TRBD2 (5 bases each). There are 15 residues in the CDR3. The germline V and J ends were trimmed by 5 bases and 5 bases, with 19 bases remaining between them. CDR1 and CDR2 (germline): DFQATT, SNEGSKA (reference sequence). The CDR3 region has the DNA TGCAGTGCTGGTGAAGACGGGGCTCCTAACAATGAGCAGTTCTTC. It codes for CSAGEDGAPNNEQFF.

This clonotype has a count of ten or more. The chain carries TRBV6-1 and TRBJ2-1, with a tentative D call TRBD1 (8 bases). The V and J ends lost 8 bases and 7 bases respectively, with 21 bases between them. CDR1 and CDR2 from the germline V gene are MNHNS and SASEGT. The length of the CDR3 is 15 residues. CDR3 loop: CASDSGQGGGNEQFF. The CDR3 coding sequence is TGTGCCAGCGATAGCGGACAGGGAGGGGGGAATGAGCAGTTCTTC.

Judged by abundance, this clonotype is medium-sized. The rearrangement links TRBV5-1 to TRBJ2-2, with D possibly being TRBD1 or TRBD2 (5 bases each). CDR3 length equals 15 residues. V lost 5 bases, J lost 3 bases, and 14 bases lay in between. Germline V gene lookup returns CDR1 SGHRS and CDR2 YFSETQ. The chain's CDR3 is CASSFQGPDTGELFF. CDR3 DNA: TGCGCCAGCAGTTTTCAGGGACCAGACACCGGGGAGCTGTTTTTT.

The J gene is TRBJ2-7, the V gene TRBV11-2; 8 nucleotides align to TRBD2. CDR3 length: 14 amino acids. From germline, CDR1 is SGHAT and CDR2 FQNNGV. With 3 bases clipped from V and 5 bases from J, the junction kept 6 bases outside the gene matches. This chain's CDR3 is CASSFVAGSNEQYF. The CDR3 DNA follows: TGTGCCAGCAGCTTCGTAGCGGGAAGCAACGAGCAGTACTTC.

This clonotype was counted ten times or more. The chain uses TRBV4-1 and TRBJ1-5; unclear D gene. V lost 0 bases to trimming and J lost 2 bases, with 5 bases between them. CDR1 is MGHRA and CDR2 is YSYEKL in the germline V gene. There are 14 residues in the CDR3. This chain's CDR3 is CASSQDVGNQPQHF. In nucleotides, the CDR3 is TGCGCCAGCAGCCAAGATGTTGGCAATCAGCCCCAGCATTTT.

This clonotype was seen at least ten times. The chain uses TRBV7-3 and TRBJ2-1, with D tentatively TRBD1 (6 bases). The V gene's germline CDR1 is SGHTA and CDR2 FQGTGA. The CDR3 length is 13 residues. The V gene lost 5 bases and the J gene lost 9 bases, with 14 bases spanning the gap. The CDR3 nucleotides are TGTGCCAGCAGCCCAAGGGGGACGAGTGAGCAGTTCTTC. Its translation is CASSPRGTSEQFF.

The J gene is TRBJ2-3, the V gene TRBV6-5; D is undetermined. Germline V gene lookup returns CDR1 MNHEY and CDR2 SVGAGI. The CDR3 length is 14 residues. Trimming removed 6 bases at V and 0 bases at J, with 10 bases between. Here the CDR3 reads CASSDAGSTDTQYF. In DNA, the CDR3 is TGTGCCAGCAGCGACGCTGGGAGCACAGATACGCAGTATTTT.

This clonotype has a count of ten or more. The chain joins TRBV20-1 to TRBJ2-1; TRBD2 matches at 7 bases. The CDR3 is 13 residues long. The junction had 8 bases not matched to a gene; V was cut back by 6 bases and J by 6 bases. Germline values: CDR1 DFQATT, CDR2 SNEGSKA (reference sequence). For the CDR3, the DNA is TGCAGTGCGGCCACCGGGACTACCAATGAGCAGTTCTTC. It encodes CSAATGTTNEQFF.

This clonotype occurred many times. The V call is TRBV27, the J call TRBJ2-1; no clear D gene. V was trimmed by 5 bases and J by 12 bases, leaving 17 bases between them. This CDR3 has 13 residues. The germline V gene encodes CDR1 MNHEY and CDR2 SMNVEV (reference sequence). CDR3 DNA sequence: TGTGCCAGCAGTCCCCTCGGCCCGTCAGGGCAGTTCTTC. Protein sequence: CASSPLGPSGQFF.

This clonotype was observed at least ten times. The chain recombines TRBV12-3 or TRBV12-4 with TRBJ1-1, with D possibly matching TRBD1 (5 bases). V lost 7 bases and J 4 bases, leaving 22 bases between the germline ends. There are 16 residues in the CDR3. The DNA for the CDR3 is TGTGCCAGCACCTTTGGGCAGGGCCGATGGAGCACTGAAGCTTTCTTT. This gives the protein CASTFGQGRWSTEAFF.

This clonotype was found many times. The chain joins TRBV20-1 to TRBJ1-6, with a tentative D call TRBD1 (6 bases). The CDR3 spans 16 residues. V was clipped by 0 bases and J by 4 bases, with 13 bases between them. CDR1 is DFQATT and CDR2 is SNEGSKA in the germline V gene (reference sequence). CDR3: CSARDLDSLYNSPLHF. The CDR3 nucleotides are TGCAGTGCTAGAGATTTGGACAGCCTTTATAATTCACCCCTCCACTTT.

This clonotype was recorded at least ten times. CDR3 DNA: TGCGCCAGCAGCTCGGATAGCGGAGCGAACACCGGGGAGCTGTTTTTT. It is translated as CASSSDSGANTGELFF. The genes are TRBV5-1 and TRBJ2-2, with a weak D call TRBD2 (6 bases). There are 16 residues in the CDR3. The V gene lost 3 bases and the J gene lost 0 bases, with 12 bases spanning the gap. Germline V gene lookup returns CDR1 SGHRS and CDR2 YFSETQ.

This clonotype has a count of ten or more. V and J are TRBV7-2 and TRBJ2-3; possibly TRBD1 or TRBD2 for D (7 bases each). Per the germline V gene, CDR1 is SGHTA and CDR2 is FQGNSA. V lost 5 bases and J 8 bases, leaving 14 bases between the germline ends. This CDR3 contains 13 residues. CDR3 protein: CASSRDREGTQYF. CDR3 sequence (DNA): TGTGCCAGCAGCCGCGACAGGGAGGGTACGCAGTATTTT.

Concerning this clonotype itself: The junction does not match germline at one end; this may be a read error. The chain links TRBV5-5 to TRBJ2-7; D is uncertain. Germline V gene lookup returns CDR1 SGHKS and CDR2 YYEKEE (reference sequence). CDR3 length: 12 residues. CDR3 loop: CASRTSTGEQYF. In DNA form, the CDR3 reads TGCGCCAGCAGGACGTCTACGGGCGAGCAGTACTTC.

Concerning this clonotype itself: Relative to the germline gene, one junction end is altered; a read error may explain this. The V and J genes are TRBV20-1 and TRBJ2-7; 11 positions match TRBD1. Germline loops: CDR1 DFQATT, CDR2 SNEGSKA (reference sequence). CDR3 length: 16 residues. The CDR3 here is CSAREVGWTGGGELYF. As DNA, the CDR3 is TGCAGTGCTAGAGAGGTAGGGTGGACAGGGGGCGGCGAGCTGTACTTC.

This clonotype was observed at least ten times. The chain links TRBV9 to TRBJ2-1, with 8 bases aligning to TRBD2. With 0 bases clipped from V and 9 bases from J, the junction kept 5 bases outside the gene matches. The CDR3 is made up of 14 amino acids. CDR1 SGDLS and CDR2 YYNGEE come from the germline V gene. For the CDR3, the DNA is TGTGCCAGCAGCGTAGGAAGCGGGAGTGCTGAGCAGTTCTTC. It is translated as CASSVGSGSAEQFF.

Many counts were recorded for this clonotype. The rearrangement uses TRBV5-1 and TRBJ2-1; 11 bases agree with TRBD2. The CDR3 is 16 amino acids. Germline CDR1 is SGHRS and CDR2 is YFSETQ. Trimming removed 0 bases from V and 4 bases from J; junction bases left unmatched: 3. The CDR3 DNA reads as TGCGCCAGCAGCTTGGAGGGACTAGCGGATTACAATGAGCAGTTCTTC. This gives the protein CASSLEGLADYNEQFF.

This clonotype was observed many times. Here the CDR3 reads CASSHLAESSYNEQFF. The CDR3 DNA is TGTGCCAGCAGCCACCTAGCGGAGAGCTCCTACAATGAGCAGTTCTTC. The chain links TRBV4-2 to TRBJ2-1; 7 positions match TRBD2. This CDR3 comprises 16 residues. Germline V lookup: CDR1 LGHNA, CDR2 YNFKEQ. V was clipped by 3 bases and J by 0 bases; unmatched bases: 5.

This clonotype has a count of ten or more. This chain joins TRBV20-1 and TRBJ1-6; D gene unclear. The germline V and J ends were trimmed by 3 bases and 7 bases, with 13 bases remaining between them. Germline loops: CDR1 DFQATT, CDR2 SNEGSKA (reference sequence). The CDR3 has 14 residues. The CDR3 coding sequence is TGCAGTGCTAGTATACCGGGCCGAAATTCACCCCTCCACTTT. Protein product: CSASIPGRNSPLHF.